The 23 T cell receptor beta chains below come from one sample, sequenced in a study of metastatic and nonmetastatic thyroid tumors. Ahead of thyroid surgery, no patient had received treatment of any kind. Using MiXCR, TCRdb reanalyzed the PCR reads. In the table there are approximately 90,000 clones, more than 9.5% of which are singletons. Sequencing was carried out using blood. These receptors were obtained from a female donor with papillary thyroid cancer or a benign thyroid nodule (not recorded which). Some clones in this sample may be carry-over from other donors' samples.

This clone was recorded at least ten times. The chain employs TRBV10-1 and TRBJ2-1, with D perhaps TRBD2 (6 bases). The CDR3 covers 13 residues. From germline, CDR1 is WNHNN and CDR2 SYGVQD (reference sequence). Trimming removed 10 bases at V and 0 bases at J, with 10 bases between. DNA of the CDR3: TGCGCCACCCTGGGGGGCTCCTACAATGAGCAGTTCTTC. It encodes CATLGGSYNEQFF.

This clone was observed at least ten times. This rearrangement joins TRBV5-1 to TRBJ2-6; a possible D gene is TRBD1 (5 bases). This CDR3 has 17 residues. Germline V gives CDR1 SGHRS, CDR2 YFSETQ. Deletions cut 0 bases from V and 1 base from J, with 11 bases between. DNA for the CDR3: TGCGCCAGCAGCTTGGATATGGGGCGTTCTGGGGCCAACGTCCTGACTTTC. This gives the protein CASSLDMGRSGANVLTF.

This clone has ten or more counts. The rearrangement uses TRBV30 and TRBJ2-6, with D possibly being TRBD1 (5 bases). The CDR3 loop spans 17 amino acids. In germline, CDR1 is GTSNPN, CDR2 SVGIG (reference sequence). The ends were cut back, 3 bases at V and 3 bases at J, with 18 bases in the middle. The DNA for the CDR3 is TGTGCCTGGAGGCCCGTGGGGCCTACCGATGGGGCCAACGTCCTGACTTTC. It specifies CAWRPVGPTDGANVLTF. The variable domain in full, with the rest retrieved from reference TRBV30 and TRBJ2-6, is SQTIHQWPATLVQPVGSPLSLECTVEGTSNPNLYWYRQAAGRGLQLLFYSVGIGQISSEVPQNLSASRPQDRQFILSSKKLLLSDSGFYLCAWRPVGPTDGANVLTFGAGSRLTVL.

This clone was seen many times. This chain connects TRBV6-2 or TRBV6-3 to TRBJ1-2, with D unclear. The V and J ends lost 0 bases and 4 bases respectively, with 6 bases between them. This CDR3 has 13 residues. CDR1 and CDR2 (germline): MNHEY, SVGEGT. CDR3 in DNA: TGTGCCAGCAGTTACTCCGTCGGCTATGGCTACACCTTC. As protein: CASSYSVGYGYTF.

This clone was seen ten or more times. The chain uses TRBV29-1 and TRBJ1-1, with D possibly being TRBD1 (5 bases). CDR1 is SQVTM, CDR2 ANQGSEA, per germline. The V end was cut by 8 bases, the J end by 3 bases, with 16 bases between. This CDR3 is built from 13 residues. CDR3 nucleotides: TGCAGCTTTCCGGGCCCGACAGACACTGAAGCTTTCTTT. This codes for CSFPGPTDTEAFF.

The table lists this clone with many counts. Other DNA sequences in the same sample also yield this CDR3. This sequence joins TRBV13 and TRBJ2-5, with D maybe TRBD1 (5 bases). Trimming cost V 5 bases and J 2 bases, with 12 bases left between them. Germline V CDR1 and CDR2: PRHDT, FYEKMQ (reference sequence). The CDR3 has 14 amino acids. The CDR3: CASSHRSGQETQYF. The CDR3 DNA follows: TGTGCCAGCAGCCATCGTTCAGGGCAAGAGACCCAGTACTTC.

This clone came up many times. The V gene is TRBV18, the J gene TRBJ1-1; D remains ambiguous. Germline V gene lookup returns CDR1 KGHSH and CDR2 LQKENI. The CDR3 loop spans 13 amino acids. Trimming shortened V by 6 bases and J by 1 base, and 9 bases separated the two germline ends. The CDR3 region has the DNA TGTGCCAGCTCCCCCAATAAGAACACTGAAGCTTTCTTT. Translation gives CASSPNKNTEAFF.

This clone has more than one count but fewer than ten. A single base separates this from a much larger clone, so it may be a read error. This chain connects TRBV7-9 to TRBJ2-7; no definite D call. The CDR3 spans 12 residues. CDR1 and CDR2 (germline): SEHNR, FQNEAQ (reference sequence). CDR3 sequence reads: CASSPWEVEQYF. CDR3 DNA: TGCGCCAGCAGCCCATGGGAAGTCGAGCAGTACTTC.

This clone showed up many times. The rearrangement uses TRBV9 and TRBJ2-1; possibly TRBD1 or TRBD2 for D (6 bases each). V was pared by 0 bases and J by 7 bases, with 17 bases between. The germline V gene has CDR1 SGDLS and CDR2 YYNGEE. The CDR3 covers 16 residues. CDR3 in amino acids: CASSVGQRVQGNEQFF. The CDR3 coding sequence is TGTGCCAGCAGCGTAGGTCAGCGGGTGCAGGGGAATGAGCAGTTCTTC.

For this clone: A much more abundant neighbour one base away suggests this may be a read error. This chain connects TRBV7-6 to TRBJ2-2, with D uncertain. The CDR3 runs 16 residues. V was trimmed by 10 bases and J by 7 bases, leaving 25 bases between them. Germline CDR1 and CDR2: SGHVS and FNYEAQ. The CDR3 DNA follows: TGTGCCAACACCTGGGGTGTTAGATCGGGTAGCGGGGAGCTGTTTTTT. Translation gives CANTWGVRSGSGELFF.

This clone was seen repeatedly, ten times or more. This sequence joins TRBV15 and TRBJ2-1, with D tentatively TRBD2 (7 bases). This CDR3 region has 17 residues. Trimming took 4 bases from V and 8 from J, leaving 24 bases between them. Germline V lookup: CDR1 LNHNV, CDR2 YYDKDF (reference sequence). The CDR3 sequence: CATSIAGRGGDTDEQFF. DNA for the CDR3: TGTGCCACCAGCATCGCGGGGAGGGGGGGGGATACGGATGAGCAGTTCTTC.

The table lists this clone with many counts. The gene calls are TRBV4-2 and TRBJ2-7, with D possibly matching TRBD2 (5 bases). Trimming took off 0 bases at V and 0 bases at J, with 12 bases between the two ends. The CDR3 is 16 residues long. Germline loops: CDR1 LGHNA, CDR2 YNFKEQ. CDR3 protein: CASSQDRGPSSYEQYF. The CDR3 bases are TGTGCCAGCAGCCAAGATCGCGGGCCAAGCTCCTACGAGCAGTACTTC.

In its sample, this clone was seen many times. The rearrangement uses TRBV30 and TRBJ1-1; D is possibly TRBD1 (5 bases). Germline CDR1 reads GTSNPN; CDR2 reads SVGIG (reference sequence). The V and J ends lost 5 bases and 4 bases respectively, with 14 bases between them. The CDR3 runs 13 residues. The CDR3 reads CAWSRGGSTEAFF. CDR3 coding DNA: TGTGCCTGGTCCCGGGGGGGGAGCACTGAAGCTTTCTTT. Looking up the rest from reference TRBV30 and TRBJ1-1 gives the full variable domain: SQTIHQWPATLVQPVGSPLSLECTVEGTSNPNLYWYRQAAGRGLQLLFYSVGIGQISSEVPQNLSASRPQDRQFILSSKKLLLSDSGFYLCAWSRGGSTEAFFGQGTRLTVV.

The chain combines TRBV7-8 with TRBJ2-3, with 11 bases identical to TRBD2. Losses at the gene ends were 5 bases for V and 1 base for J; bases not matched to a gene: 2. CDR1 and CDR2 from the germline V gene are SGHVS and FQNEAQ. The CDR3 has 15 amino acids. For the CDR3, the DNA is TGTGCCAGCAGCCCACTAGCGGGAGGCACAGATACGCAGTATTTT. Amino acids: CASSPLAGGTDTQYF. Based on the CDR3 plus reference TRBV7-8 and TRBJ2-3, the full variable domain is GAGVSQSPRYKVAKRGQDVALRCDPISGHVSLFWYQQALGQGPEFLTYFQNEAQLDKSGLPSDRFFAERPEGSVSTLKIQRTQQEDSAVYLCASSPLAGGTDTQYFGPGTRLTVL.

This clone was counted ten times or more. The rearrangement links TRBV5-6 to TRBJ1-4, with D hard to call. Trimming shortened V by 0 bases and J by 6 bases, and 12 bases separated the two germline ends. This CDR3 spans 15 amino acids. The germline CDR1 and CDR2 sequences are SGHDT and YYEEEE. CDR3 in amino acids: CASSLEGVGYEKLFF. CDR3 DNA sequence: TGTGCCAGCAGCTTGGAGGGAGTCGGGTATGAAAAACTGTTTTTT.

This clone has more than one count but fewer than ten. This chain links TRBV9 with TRBJ2-1; D is unresolved. The CDR3 runs 14 residues. Per germline, CDR1 SGDLS and CDR2 YYNGEE. The V end lost 2 bases, the J end lost 8 bases, and 14 bases lay between the germline ends. As DNA, the CDR3 is TGTGCCAGCAGCGTGAATCTTCCCCCTGATGAGCAGTTCTTC. Protein product: CASSVNLPPDEQFF.

Turning to this clone: Just one base apart from a much larger clone, this may be a read error. The DNA of the CDR3 is TGTGCCAGCAGATGTCGGGACAGGGGTTGGAATGAGCAGTTCTTC. Its protein product is CASRCRDRGWNEQFF. The chain combines TRBV2 with TRBJ2-1, with 10 bases fitting TRBD1. The CDR3 extends over 15 amino acids. Unmatched junction bases numbered 9, after V lost 6 bases and J lost 7 bases. Per the germline V gene, CDR1 is SNHLY and CDR2 is FYNNEI.

The chain employs TRBV6-2 or TRBV6-3 and TRBJ1-6; possible D gene TRBD1, 5 bases. CDR1 is MNHEY, CDR2 SVGEGT, per germline. The CDR3 has 16 amino acids. Trimming left V 4 bases short and J 6 bases short, with 16 bases between. The CDR3 DNA is TGTGCCAGCAGTTCGGCAGGGAGTTCTAGTAATTCACCCCTCCACTTT. Translated, it gives CASSSAGSSSNSPLHF.

This clone was counted at least ten times. The chain has TRBV4-2 and TRBJ1-4; a possible D gene is TRBD1 (5 bases). The CDR3 has 16 amino acids. V shed 6 bases and J shed 2 bases, with 16 bases lying between them. Looked up from germline, CDR1 is LGHNA and CDR2 is YNFKEQ. The CDR3 DNA sequence: TGTGCCAGCAGTCCCACAGGACGGAGGACTAATGAAAAACTGTTTTTT. Translation gives CASSPTGRRTNEKLFF.

This clone was counted ten times or more. Written as DNA, the CDR3 is TGTGCCAGCAGCTTAGGTGACCGTGGTGGCTACGAGCAGTACTTC. Residues: CASSLGDRGGYEQYF. V and J are TRBV7-9 and TRBJ2-7, with D unresolved. The CDR3 runs 15 residues. From germline, CDR1 is SEHNR and CDR2 FQNEAQ (reference sequence). V was trimmed by 1 base and J by 3 bases, leaving 13 bases between them.

This clone was detected many times. The junction differs from germline at one of its ends, possibly a read error. The J gene is TRBJ2-2, the V gene TRBV7-3; D is possibly TRBD2 (6 bases). Looked up from germline, CDR1 is SGHTA and CDR2 is FQGTGA. The CDR3 extends over 16 amino acids. The CDR3 sequence is CASSFGTSPNTGELFF. The DNA for the CDR3 is TGTGCCAGCAGCTTCGGTACTAGCCCGAATACCGGGGAGCTGTTTTTT.

This clone was counted many times. This chain connects TRBV6-1 to TRBJ2-1; D is unresolved. CDR1 and CDR2 from the germline V gene are MNHNS and SASEGT. V dropped 9 bases and J dropped 3 bases, with 6 bases sitting between them. The CDR3 covers 11 residues. CDR3 protein: CASHLYNEQFF. In nucleotides, the CDR3 is TGTGCCAGTCACCTCTACAATGAGCAGTTCTTC.

The table lists this clone with many counts. The V gene is TRBV28, the J gene TRBJ2-2; 9 nucleotides match TRBD2. Per the germline V gene, CDR1 is MDHEN and CDR2 is SYDVKM. V lost 4 bases, J lost 3 bases, and 9 bases stayed unmatched. The CDR3 has 17 residues. CDR3 sequence reads: CASSSPSGLAYTGELFF. CDR3 sequence (DNA): TGTGCCAGCAGTTCCCCCTCGGGACTAGCATACACCGGGGAGCTGTTTTTT.